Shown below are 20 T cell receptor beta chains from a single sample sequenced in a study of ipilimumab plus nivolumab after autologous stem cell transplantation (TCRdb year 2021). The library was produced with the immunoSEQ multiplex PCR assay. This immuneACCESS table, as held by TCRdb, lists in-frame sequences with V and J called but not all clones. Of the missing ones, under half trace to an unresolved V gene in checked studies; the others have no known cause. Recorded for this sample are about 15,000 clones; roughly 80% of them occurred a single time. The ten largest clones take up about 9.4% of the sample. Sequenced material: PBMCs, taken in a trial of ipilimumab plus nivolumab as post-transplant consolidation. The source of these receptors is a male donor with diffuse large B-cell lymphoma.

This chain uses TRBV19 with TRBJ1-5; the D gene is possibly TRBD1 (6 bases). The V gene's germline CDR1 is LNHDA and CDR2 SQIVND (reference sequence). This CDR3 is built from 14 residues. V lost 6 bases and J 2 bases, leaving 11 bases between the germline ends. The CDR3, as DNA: TGTGCCAGTAGGGACCAGGGGCGCAATCAGCCCCAGCATTTT. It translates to CASRDQGRNQPQHF.

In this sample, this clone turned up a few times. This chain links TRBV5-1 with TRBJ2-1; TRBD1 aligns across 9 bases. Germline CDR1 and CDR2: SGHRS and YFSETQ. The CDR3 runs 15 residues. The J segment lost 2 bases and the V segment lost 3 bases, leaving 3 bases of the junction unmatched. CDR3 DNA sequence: TGCGCCAGCAGCTCTCGACAGGGGGCCTACAATGAGCAGTTCTTC. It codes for CASSSRQGAYNEQFF. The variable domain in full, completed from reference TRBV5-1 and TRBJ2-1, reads KAGVTQTPRYLIKTRGQQVTLSCSPISGHRSVSWYQQTPGQGLQFLFEYFSETQRNKGNFPGRFSGRQFSNSRSEMNVSTLELGDSALYLCASSSRQGAYNEQFFGPGTRLTVL.

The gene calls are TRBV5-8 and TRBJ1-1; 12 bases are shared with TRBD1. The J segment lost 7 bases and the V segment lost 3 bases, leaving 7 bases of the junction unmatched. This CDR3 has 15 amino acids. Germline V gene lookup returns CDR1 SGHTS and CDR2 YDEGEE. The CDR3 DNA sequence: TGTGCCAGCAGCTCGGGGACAGGGGGCCTAATTGAAGCTTTCTTT. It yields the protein CASSSGTGGLIEAFF.

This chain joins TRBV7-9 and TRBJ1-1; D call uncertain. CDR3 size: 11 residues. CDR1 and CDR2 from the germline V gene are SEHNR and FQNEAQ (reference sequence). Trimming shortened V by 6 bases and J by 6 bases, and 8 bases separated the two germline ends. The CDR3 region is CASSAGPEAFF. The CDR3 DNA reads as TGTGCCAGCAGTGCCGGGCCTGAAGCTTTCTTT.

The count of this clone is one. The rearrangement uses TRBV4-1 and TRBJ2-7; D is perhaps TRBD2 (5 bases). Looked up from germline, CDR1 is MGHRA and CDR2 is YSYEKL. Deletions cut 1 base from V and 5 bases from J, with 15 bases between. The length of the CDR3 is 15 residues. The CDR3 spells CASSQVLRVAHEQYF. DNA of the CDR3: TGCGCCAGCAGCCAAGTTCTGAGGGTTGCACACGAGCAGTACTTC.

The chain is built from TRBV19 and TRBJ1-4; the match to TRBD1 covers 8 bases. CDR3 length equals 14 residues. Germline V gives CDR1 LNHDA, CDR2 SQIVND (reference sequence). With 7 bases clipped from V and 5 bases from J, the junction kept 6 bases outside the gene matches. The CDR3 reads CASKNRGGNEKLFF. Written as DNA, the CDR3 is TGTGCCAGTAAGAACAGGGGGGGCAATGAAAAACTGTTTTTT.

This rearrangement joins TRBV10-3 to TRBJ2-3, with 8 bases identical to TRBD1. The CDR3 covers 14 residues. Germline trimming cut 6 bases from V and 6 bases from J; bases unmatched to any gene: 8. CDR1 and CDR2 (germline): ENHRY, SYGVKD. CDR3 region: CAIRFGTGIDTQYF. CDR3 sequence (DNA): TGTGCCATCAGATTTGGGACAGGTATTGATACGCAGTATTTT.

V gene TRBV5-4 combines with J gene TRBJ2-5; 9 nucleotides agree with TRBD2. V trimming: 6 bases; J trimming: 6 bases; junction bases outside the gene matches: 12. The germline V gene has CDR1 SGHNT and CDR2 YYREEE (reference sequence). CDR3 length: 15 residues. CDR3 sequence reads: CASTDKERGVKTQYF. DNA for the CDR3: TGTGCCAGCACCGATAAGGAGCGGGGGGTCAAGACCCAGTACTTC.

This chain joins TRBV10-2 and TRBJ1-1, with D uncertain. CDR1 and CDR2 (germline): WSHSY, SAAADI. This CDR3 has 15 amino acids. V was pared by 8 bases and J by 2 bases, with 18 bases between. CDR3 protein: CASRRTSLINTEAFF. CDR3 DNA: TGCGCCAGCCGCCGAACCTCCTTAATTAACACTGAAGCTTTCTTT.

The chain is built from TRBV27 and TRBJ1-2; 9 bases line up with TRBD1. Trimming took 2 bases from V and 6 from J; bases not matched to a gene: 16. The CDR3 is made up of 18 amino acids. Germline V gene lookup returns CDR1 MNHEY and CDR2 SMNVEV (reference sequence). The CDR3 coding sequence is TGTGCCAGCAGTTTAAGGCCTACGACAGGGGGTGAAAACAATGGCTACACCTTC. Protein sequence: CASSLRPTTGGENNGYTF.

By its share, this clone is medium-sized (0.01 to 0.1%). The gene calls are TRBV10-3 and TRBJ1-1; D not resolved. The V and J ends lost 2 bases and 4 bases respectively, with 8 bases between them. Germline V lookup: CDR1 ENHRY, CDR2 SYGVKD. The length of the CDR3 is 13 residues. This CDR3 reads CAISEERSTEAFF. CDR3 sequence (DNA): TGTGCCATCAGTGAGGAGAGGAGCACTGAAGCTTTCTTT.

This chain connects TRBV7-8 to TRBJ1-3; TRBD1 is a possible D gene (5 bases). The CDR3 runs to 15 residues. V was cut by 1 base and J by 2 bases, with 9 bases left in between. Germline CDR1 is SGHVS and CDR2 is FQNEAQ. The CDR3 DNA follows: TGTGCCAGCAGCTTAGAAAGGGGCGCTGGAAACACCATATATTTT. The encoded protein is CASSLERGAGNTIYF.

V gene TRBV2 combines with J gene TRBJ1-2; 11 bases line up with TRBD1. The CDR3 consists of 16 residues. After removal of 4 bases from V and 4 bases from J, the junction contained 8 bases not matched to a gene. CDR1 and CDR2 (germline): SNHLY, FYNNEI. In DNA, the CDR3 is TGTGCCAGCAGTGTGTCCGGGACAGGGGGTACCTATGGCTACACCTTC. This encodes CASSVSGTGGTYGYTF.

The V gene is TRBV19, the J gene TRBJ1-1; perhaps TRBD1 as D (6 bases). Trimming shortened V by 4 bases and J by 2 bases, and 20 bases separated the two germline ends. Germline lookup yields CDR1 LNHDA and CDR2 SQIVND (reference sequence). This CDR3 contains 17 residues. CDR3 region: CASSTQQQGKVNTEAFF. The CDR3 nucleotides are TGTGCCAGTAGTACCCAGCAACAGGGTAAGGTCAACACTGAAGCTTTCTTT. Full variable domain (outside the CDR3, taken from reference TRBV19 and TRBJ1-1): DGGITQSPKYLFRKEGQNVTLSCEQNLNHDAMYWYRQDPGQGLRLIYYSQIVNDFQKGDIAEGYSVSREKKESFPLTVTSAQKNPTAFYLCASSTQQQGKVNTEAFFGQGTRLTVV.

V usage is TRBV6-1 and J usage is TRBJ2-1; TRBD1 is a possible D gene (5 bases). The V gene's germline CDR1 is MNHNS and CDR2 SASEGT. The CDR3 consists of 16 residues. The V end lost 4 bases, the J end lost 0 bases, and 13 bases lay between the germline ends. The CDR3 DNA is TGTGCCAGCAGTGTACTCTCAGGGAACTCCTACAATGAGCAGTTCTTC. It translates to CASSVLSGNSYNEQFF.

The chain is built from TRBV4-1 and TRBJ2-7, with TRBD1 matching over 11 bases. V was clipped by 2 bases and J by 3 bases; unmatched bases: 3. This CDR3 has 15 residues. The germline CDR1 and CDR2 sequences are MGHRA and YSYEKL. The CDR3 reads CASSQPGQGVYEQYF. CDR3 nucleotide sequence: TGCGCCAGCAGCCAACCGGGACAGGGGGTCTACGAGCAGTACTTC.

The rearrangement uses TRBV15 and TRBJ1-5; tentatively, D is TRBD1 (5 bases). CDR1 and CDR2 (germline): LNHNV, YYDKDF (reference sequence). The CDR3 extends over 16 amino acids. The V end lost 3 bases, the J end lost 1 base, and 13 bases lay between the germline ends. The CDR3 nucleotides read TGTGCCACCAGCAGTCACCAGGGTAGCAGCAATCAGCCCCAGCATTTT. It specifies CATSSHQGSSNQPQHF.

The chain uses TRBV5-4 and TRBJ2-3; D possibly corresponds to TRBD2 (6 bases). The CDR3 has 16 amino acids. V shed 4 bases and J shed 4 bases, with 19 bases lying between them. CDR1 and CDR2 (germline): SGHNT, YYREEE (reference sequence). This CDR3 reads CASSLKVSSEADTQYF. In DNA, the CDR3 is TGTGCCAGCAGCCTCAAGGTCTCTAGCGAGGCAGATACGCAGTATTTT.

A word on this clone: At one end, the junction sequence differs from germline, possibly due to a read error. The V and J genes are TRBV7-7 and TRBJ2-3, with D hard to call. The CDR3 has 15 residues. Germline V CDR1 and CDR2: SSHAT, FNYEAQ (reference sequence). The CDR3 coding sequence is TGTGCTAGCAGCTCTTCGGCTAGTAGGACAGATACGCAGTATTTT. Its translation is CASSSSASRTDTQYF.

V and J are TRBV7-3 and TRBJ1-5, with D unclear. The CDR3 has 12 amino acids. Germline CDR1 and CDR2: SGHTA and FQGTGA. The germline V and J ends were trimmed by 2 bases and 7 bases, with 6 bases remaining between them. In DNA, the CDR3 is TGTGCCAGCAGCTTAGGAAGCCAGCCCCAGCATTTT. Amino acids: CASSLGSQPQHF.